The rows below give T cell receptor beta chains drawn from one sample of a study of OX40 agonist ivuxolimab in advanced cancers. TCRdb keeps only in-frame clones here, not all; method: immunoSEQ multiplex PCR. The data contain more than 65,000 clones, 75% to 90% of them singletons. Sequences were derived from CD4+ or CD8+ T cells sorted from blood, sampled in a trial of the OX40 agonist ivuxolimab. All receptors come from an adult with an advanced solid tumor such as melanoma, head and neck, liver or kidney cancer. Both conserved end residues are part of each CDR3. A D gene is named only where the DNA matches it firmly. Not every row has a clone size; where given, it reads once, few, many or a size class.

.	TRBV6-6	TRBJ1-1	.	TGTGCCAGCAGTTACCGGGGAACTAACACTGAAGCTTTCTTT	CASSYRGTNTEAFF
TRBD2	TRBV9	TRBJ2-3	few	TGTGCCAGCGGGACTAGCGGGGGTTCTGATACGCAGTATTTT	CASGTSGGSDTQYF
.	TRBV19	TRBJ2-3	.	TGTGCCAGTAGTAGGGACGCCGGGGCTACGCAGTATTTT	CASSRDAGATQYF
.	TRBV5-1	TRBJ1-1	.	TGCGCCAGCAGCTTGGAAGGGCGTCGGACTGAAGCTTTCTTT	CASSLEGRRTEAFF
TRBD1	TRBV5-1	TRBJ2-4	.	TGCGCCAGCAGCTTGGGACAGGGGGCAAACATTCAGTACTTC	CASSLGQGANIQYF
TRBD1	TRBV7-2	TRBJ1-3	.	TGTGCCAGCAGCTCACAGGGGGCGTTAGGAAACACCATATATTTT	CASSSQGALGNTIYF
TRBD1	TRBV5-6	TRBJ1-2	.	TGTGCCAGCAGCTTGGAAGGGGGCAGGGGTTTGCGCTACACCTTC	CASSLEGGRGLRYTF
TRBD2	TRBV19	TRBJ2-2	.	TGTGCCAGTTCTCCGCTAGCGGGTATCACCGGGGAGCTGTTTTTT	CASSPLAGITGELFF
TRBD2	TRBV11-2	TRBJ2-5	.	TGTGCCAGCAGCAGAGGACTAGCAGCCGGGGAGACCCAGTACTTC	CASSRGLAAGETQYF
.	TRBV18	TRBJ1-2	.	TGTGCCAGCTCACCATCAACTGAGAGCGGCAACTATGGCTACACCTTC	CASSPSTESGNYGYTF
.	TRBV11-3	TRBJ1-2	.	TGTGCCAGCAGCTTTGCCGCTAACTATGGCTACACCTTC	CASSFAANYGYTF
TRBD2	TRBV10-3	TRBJ2-1	.	TGTGCCATCAGCCCCGGGACTAGCGGGAGTAATGAGCAGTTCTTC	CAISPGTSGSNEQFF
TRBD2	TRBV27	TRBJ2-1	.	TGTGCCAGCAGTTTACGAGGTCTAGCGGGCGGTTCGGAGCAGTTCTTC	CASSLRGLAGGSEQFF
.	TRBV20-1	TRBJ1-4	.	TGCAGTTGCGACACTAATGAAAAACTGTTTTTT	CSCDTNEKLFF
TRBD2	TRBV27	TRBJ2-1	once	TGTGCCAGCAGTTACCTAGCGGGGGGGAATGAGCAGTTCTTC	CASSYLAGGNEQFF
TRBD2	TRBV5-1	TRBJ2-7	.	TGCGCCAGCAGCACATCGACTAGCGTCAACGAGCAGTACTTC	CASSTSTSVNEQYF
TRBD2	TRBV7-2	TRBJ2-7	.	TGTGCCAGCCTTGAGGGACTAGCGAGGTACGAGCAGTACTTC	CASLEGLARYEQYF
.	TRBV4-1	TRBJ1-1	.	TGCGCCAGCAGCCCGCGCGTAGGTCTGATGAACACTGAAGCTTTCTTT	CASSPRVGLMNTEAFF
.	TRBV18	TRBJ1-3	.	TGTGCCAGCTCACCGGACCGGGACGGTGGAAACACCATATATTTT	CASSPDRDGGNTIYF
.	TRBV19	TRBJ2-5	.	TGTGCCAGTAGTTTCCGGGACAAGGGGTTCGTGGAGACCCAGTACTTC	CASSFRDKGFVETQYF
TRBD1	TRBV6-5	TRBJ2-7	once	TGTGCCAGCAGCCGGACAGGGCCTGGCTACGAGCAGTACTTC	CASSRTGPGYEQYF
.	TRBV2	TRBJ1-2	once	TGTGCCAGCAGTGAACACTCGGACTATGGCTACACCTTC	CASSEHSDYGYTF
TRBD2	TRBV5-1	TRBJ2-3	.	TGCGCCAGCAGGCAATTAGCGGGAGAGTCAGATACGCAGTATTTT	CASRQLAGESDTQYF
TRBD2	TRBV27	TRBJ2-5	.	TGTGCCAGCCGGAAGGGACTAGCGGAGACGGAAGAGACCCAGTACTTC	CASRKGLAETEETQYF
TRBD1	TRBV30	TRBJ2-2	.	TGTGCCTGGAGTGTAAGTGGGACAGCGTACACCGGGGAGCTGTTTTTT	CAWSVSGTAYTGELFF
TRBD2	TRBV7-2	TRBJ2-1	.	TGTGCCAGCAGCTCCTGGACTAGCGCTTATGGGGAGCAGTTCTTC	CASSSWTSAYGEQFF
.	TRBV30	TRBJ2-1	.	TGTGCCTGGGGACTTTTCGGTGAGCAGTTCTTC	CAWGLFGEQFF
TRBD2	TRBV2	TRBJ2-1	.	TGTGCCAGCAGTTCAAGCGGGAGTGAGCAGTTCTTC	CASSSSGSEQFF
TRBD1	TRBV14	TRBJ2-7	.	TGTGCCAGCAGCCCCGAGGGGGCAAAGTCCTACGAGCAGTACTTC	CASSPEGAKSYEQYF
TRBD2	TRBV10-2	TRBJ2-6	.	TGCGCCAGCAGTGACCCGACTAGCGGGAGCCTCTCTGGGGCCAACGTCCTGACTTTC	CASSDPTSGSLSGANVLTF
.	TRBV5-6	TRBJ2-5	.	TGTGCCAGCAGCTTACTAAAAAACCGGACACCGATGGGAGAGACCCAGTACTTC	CASSLLKNRTPMGETQYF
.	TRBV11-3	TRBJ2-2	.	TGTGCCAGCAGCTTAGTTCGGGATACCGGGGAGCTGTTTTTT	CASSLVRDTGELFF